Below are 27 T cell receptor beta chains sequenced from a single sample in a study of blood T cell repertoires in COVID-19. Generated by immunoSEQ multiplex PCR, the TCRdb table keeps only in-frame clones and is missing some. The sample lists 250,000 to 300,000 clones; approximately 85% were seen once. Sample: peripheral blood. Receptors were obtained from a woman between 70 and 85 years old with acute or convalescent COVID-19.

V and J are TRBV6-1 and TRBJ2-1; 7 bases match TRBD1. CDR1 is MNHNS, CDR2 SASEGT, per germline. The CDR3 consists of 16 residues. V was clipped by 1 base and J by 2 bases; unmatched bases: 5. The CDR3 bases are TGTGCCAGCAGTGAAGTCGACAGGGCGGCCTACAATGAGCAGTTCTTC. Amino acid sequence: CASSEVDRAAYNEQFF.

V usage is TRBV7-8 and J usage is TRBJ2-2; D gene uncertain. CDR1 and CDR2 (germline): SGHVS, FQNEAQ. The V end was cut by 4 bases, the J end by 7 bases, with 13 bases between. The CDR3 consists of 14 residues. CDR3 DNA: TGTGCCAGCAGCTCCCGAAGAGAGATCGGGGAGCTGTTTTTT. Translation: CASSSRREIGELFF.

The chain carries TRBV9 and TRBJ1-2; 12 nucleotides match TRBD1. V lost 3 bases, J lost 3 bases, and 3 bases stayed unmatched. Germline loops: CDR1 SGDLS, CDR2 YYNGEE. This CDR3 is built from 15 residues. The CDR3 DNA reads as TGTGCCAGCAGCGGCCGGGACAGGGGGCACTATGGCTACACCTTC. Residues: CASSGRDRGHYGYTF.

The CDR3 reads CASQLHSPLHF. For the CDR3, the DNA is TGTGCCAGCCAACTTCATTCACCCCTCCACTTT. This chain connects TRBV5-8 to TRBJ1-6, with D uncertain. The CDR3 extends over 11 amino acids. With 7 bases removed from V and 8 bases from J, the gap between germline ends came to 7 bases. Germline V lookup: CDR1 SGHTS, CDR2 YDEGEE.

V usage is TRBV7-6 and J usage is TRBJ1-1; 7 bases map to TRBD1. This CDR3 has 11 residues. The J segment lost 8 bases and the V segment lost 11 bases, leaving 8 bases of the junction unmatched. Germline CDR1 and CDR2: SGHVS and FNYEAQ. CDR3 residues: CARRDSREAFF. In DNA, the CDR3 is TGTGCCCGACGGGACAGCCGCGAAGCTTTCTTT.

A single count supports this clone. CDR3 nucleotide sequence: TGTGCCAGCAGCGCAATCTCGAGCTCCTACAATGAGCAGTTCTTC. Its translation is CASSAISSSYNEQFF. This rearrangement joins TRBV4-2 to TRBJ2-1; D is unclear. The V and J ends lost 5 bases and 0 bases respectively, with 11 bases between them. The germline CDR1 and CDR2 sequences are LGHNA and YNFKEQ. The CDR3 runs 15 residues.

The chain is built from TRBV18 and TRBJ1-4, with 7 bases matching TRBD1. The junction had 11 bases not matched to a gene; V was cut back by 6 bases and J by 7 bases. This CDR3 contains 15 residues. Germline values: CDR1 KGHSH, CDR2 LQKENI. The CDR3 DNA is TGTGCCAGCTCGACCCTTAGGGGGCCGGGTGAAAAACTGTTTTTT. It codes for CASSTLRGPGEKLFF.

Here the CDR3 reads CASSPDRGTGNTIYF. Written as DNA, the CDR3 is TGTGCCAGCAGCCCCGACAGGGGAACTGGAAACACCATATATTTT. The chain has TRBV5-4 and TRBJ1-3; 8 bases agree with TRBD1. With 4 bases clipped from V and 2 bases from J, the junction kept 5 bases outside the gene matches. CDR1 is SGHNT and CDR2 is YYREEE in the germline V gene (reference sequence). The CDR3 loop spans 15 amino acids.

The rearrangement links TRBV12-3 or TRBV12-4 to TRBJ1-1; perhaps TRBD1 as D (6 bases). V was pared by 8 bases and J by 9 bases, with 16 bases between. This CDR3 contains 12 residues. Here the CDR3 reads CASGFRGQQAFF. CDR3 nucleotides: TGTGCCAGCGGGTTCAGGGGCCAACAAGCTTTCTTT.

The genes are TRBV18 and TRBJ2-7, with 8 bases matching TRBD1. CDR1 KGHSH and CDR2 LQKENI come from the germline V gene. Unmatched junction bases numbered 9, after V lost 0 bases and J lost 5 bases. The CDR3 spans 16 residues. The CDR3 sequence: CASSPPSQGARNEQYF. The CDR3 coding sequence is TGTGCCAGCTCACCACCGTCCCAGGGGGCGCGTAACGAGCAGTACTTC.

This chain joins TRBV6-2 or TRBV6-3 and TRBJ1-5, with no clear D. Trimming stripped 6 bases from V and 0 bases from J, with 12 bases between. The CDR3 has 15 residues. Germline CDR1 reads MNHEY; CDR2 reads SVGEGT. The CDR3 nucleotides read TGTGCCAGCAGCTATGGACTGATTAGCAATCAGCCCCAGCATTTT. This codes for CASSYGLISNQPQHF.

The genes are TRBV2 and TRBJ2-4, with a tentative D call TRBD2 (7 bases). Between the trimmed V and J ends, which lost 5 bases and 5 bases, there was a span of 10 bases. CDR3 length: 13 residues. The V gene's germline CDR1 is SNHLY and CDR2 FYNNEI. The CDR3 DNA is TGTGCCAGCAGTCAAGGGGGGGAAAACATTCAGTACTTC. It yields the protein CASSQGGENIQYF. Complete variable domain (other parts from reference TRBV2 and TRBJ2-4): EPEVTQTPSHQVTQMGQEVILRCVPISNHLYFYWYRQILGQKVEFLVSFYNNEISEKSEIFDDQFSVERPDGSNFTLKIRSTKLEDSAMYFCASSQGGENIQYFGAGTRLSVL.

The chain recombines TRBV18 with TRBJ2-7, with TRBD2 matching over 7 bases. V lost 0 bases and J lost 6; bases outside the gene matches: 11. The CDR3 is made up of 16 amino acids. CDR1 is KGHSH and CDR2 is LQKENI in the germline V gene. The CDR3 nucleotides read TGTGCCAGCTCACCACCCTTCGGACTAGTGCCAGGCGAGCAGTACTTC. Its protein product is CASSPPFGLVPGEQYF.

The V and J genes are TRBV7-2 and TRBJ2-5; 10 positions agree with TRBD2. V dropped 5 bases and J dropped 2; count of bases not matched to a gene: 5. The germline V gene has CDR1 SGHTA and CDR2 FQGNSA. The CDR3 spans 15 residues. CDR3 in DNA: TGTGCCAGCAGCCCCAGGACTAGCGGACAAGAGACCCAGTACTTC. This encodes CASSPRTSGQETQYF.

The chain couples TRBV5-1 to TRBJ2-1, with a possible D match to TRBD2 (6 bases). There are 16 residues in the CDR3. CDR1 and CDR2 (germline): SGHRS, YFSETQ. Trimming shortened V by 0 bases and J by 1 base, and 11 bases separated the two germline ends. DNA for the CDR3: TGCGCCAGCAGCTTGGATAGCGGAAATTCCTACAATGAGCAGTTCTTC. It encodes CASSLDSGNSYNEQFF.

This sequence joins TRBV18 and TRBJ1-1; weak D call: TRBD1 (6 bases). V was pared by 8 bases and J by 0 bases, with 16 bases between. This CDR3 is built from 15 residues. Germline V gives CDR1 KGHSH, CDR2 LQKENI. CDR3: CASKPEGGLNTEAFF. CDR3 sequence (DNA): TGTGCCAGCAAACCTGAGGGGGGGCTGAACACTGAAGCTTTCTTT.

This clone was detected a few times. One junction end disagrees with the germline gene, perhaps due to a read error. V is TRBV7-7 and J is TRBJ1-5; D not resolved. The CDR3 is 13 amino acids. Germline V gives CDR1 SSHAT, CDR2 FNYEAQ (reference sequence). Written as DNA, the CDR3 is TGTGCTAGCAGCTTAGAGGAGAATCAGCCCCAGCATTTT. This gives the protein CASSLEENQPQHF.

The chain is built from TRBV5-4 and TRBJ1-2; 10 bases fit TRBD1. Germline-derived CDR1 and CDR2 are SGHNT and YYREEE (reference sequence). The CDR3 has 16 amino acids. V lost 4 bases and J lost 5; bases outside the gene matches: 11. CDR3 coding DNA: TGTGCCAGCAGCCAGGACGGGGACAGGGGAATTTATGGCTACACCTTC. Protein product: CASSQDGDRGIYGYTF.

This clone was detected once. The gene calls are TRBV11-2 and TRBJ2-1; the match to TRBD2 covers 11 bases. Germline CDR1 and CDR2: SGHAT and FQNNGV. The CDR3 spans 18 residues. With V trimmed by 2 bases and J by 4 bases, 10 bases remained unmatched. As DNA, the CDR3 is TGTGCCAGCAGCTTACTAGCGGGGGGCCTCTCTCTTTACAATGAGCAGTTCTTC. Translation gives CASSLLAGGLSLYNEQFF. Looking up the rest from reference TRBV11-2 and TRBJ2-1 gives the full variable domain: EAGVAQSPRYKIIEKRQSVAFWCNPISGHATLYWYQQILGQGPKLLIQFQNNGVVDDSQLPKDRFSAERLKGVDSTLKIQPAKLEDSAVYLCASSLLAGGLSLYNEQFFGPGTRLTVL.

J is TRBJ1-6 and V is TRBV10-3; D might be TRBD1 (6 bases). CDR3 length equals 14 residues. Germline V gene data show CDR1 as ENHRY and CDR2 as SYGVKD. Trimming took 6 bases from V and 7 from J, leaving 13 bases between them. CDR3 nucleotides: TGTGCCATCAGGGAGACAGGCGTCAATTCACCCCTCCACTTT. Translation: CAIRETGVNSPLHF.

The V gene is TRBV15, the J gene TRBJ1-1; 7 nucleotides align to TRBD1. The V gene end was trimmed by 2 bases and the J gene end by 5 bases; junction bases not matched to a gene: 2. Germline V gene lookup returns CDR1 LNHNV and CDR2 YYDKDF (reference sequence). CDR3 length equals 13 residues. CDR3 protein: CATSRQTGTEAFF. The CDR3 DNA sequence: TGTGCCACCAGCAGACAGACAGGGACTGAAGCTTTCTTT.

The sample holds a few counts of this clone. CDR3 DNA sequence: TGTGCCACCAGCAGAGATCCCCCAGGCTATGGCTACACCTTC. Its protein is CATSRDPPGYGYTF. The chain has TRBV15 and TRBJ1-2; D call uncertain. The CDR3 covers 14 residues. The germline gives CDR1 LNHNV, CDR2 YYDKDF (reference sequence). V lost 0 bases and J 4 bases, leaving 9 bases between the germline ends.

V usage is TRBV5-6 and J usage is TRBJ2-1; no definite D call. This CDR3 spans 13 amino acids. V lost 4 bases and J lost 6, with 11 bases in between. The germline CDR1 and CDR2 sequences are SGHDT and YYEEEE. In DNA, the CDR3 is TGTGCCAGCAGCCGCTCACTTTCCAATGAGCAGTTCTTC. It encodes CASSRSLSNEQFF.

The chain has TRBV6-5 and TRBJ1-6; 8 bases are shared with TRBD1. From germline, CDR1 is MNHEY and CDR2 SVGAGI. The CDR3 length is 15 residues. Trimming removed 6 bases from V and 2 bases from J; junction bases left unmatched: 3. CDR3 protein: CASSGTGAYNSPLHF. The CDR3 DNA follows: TGTGCCAGCAGCGGGACAGGAGCCTATAATTCACCCCTCCACTTT.

This clone occurred once. In nucleotides, the CDR3 is TGTGCCACCAGCCCCCAACGGGAGGGGGCGAAGCAGTTCTTC. This sequence encodes CATSPQREGAKQFF. The rearrangement links TRBV15 to TRBJ2-1, with D possibly TRBD2 on 8 matching bases. This CDR3 has 14 residues. The V end was cut by 5 bases, the J end by 11 bases, with 19 bases between. Germline V lookup: CDR1 LNHNV, CDR2 YYDKDF (reference sequence). Drawing the rest from reference TRBV15 and TRBJ2-1, the complete variable domain is DAMVIQNPRYQVTQFGKPVTLSCSQTLNHNVMYWYQQKSSQAPKLLFHYYDKDFNNEADTPDNFQSRRPNTSFCFLDIRSPGLGDTAMYLCATSPQREGAKQFFGPGTRLTVL.

The chain uses TRBV7-2 and TRBJ2-2; weak D call: TRBD1 (6 bases). V was trimmed by 2 bases and J by 2 bases, leaving 12 bases between them. The CDR3 extends over 16 amino acids. CDR1 and CDR2 (germline): SGHTA, FQGNSA. CDR3 nucleotide sequence: TGTGCCAGCAGCTTACAGGGGCTAGGAAACACCGGGGAGCTGTTTTTT. Protein product: CASSLQGLGNTGELFF.

This chain connects TRBV29-1 to TRBJ1-1; D gene ambiguous. This CDR3 contains 12 residues. Per the germline V gene, CDR1 is SQVTM and CDR2 is ANQGSEA. The ends were cut back, 4 bases at V and 1 base at J, with 7 bases in the middle. The CDR3 DNA is TGCAGCGTTGCAGTTGGGAACACTGAAGCTTTCTTT. This encodes CSVAVGNTEAFF.